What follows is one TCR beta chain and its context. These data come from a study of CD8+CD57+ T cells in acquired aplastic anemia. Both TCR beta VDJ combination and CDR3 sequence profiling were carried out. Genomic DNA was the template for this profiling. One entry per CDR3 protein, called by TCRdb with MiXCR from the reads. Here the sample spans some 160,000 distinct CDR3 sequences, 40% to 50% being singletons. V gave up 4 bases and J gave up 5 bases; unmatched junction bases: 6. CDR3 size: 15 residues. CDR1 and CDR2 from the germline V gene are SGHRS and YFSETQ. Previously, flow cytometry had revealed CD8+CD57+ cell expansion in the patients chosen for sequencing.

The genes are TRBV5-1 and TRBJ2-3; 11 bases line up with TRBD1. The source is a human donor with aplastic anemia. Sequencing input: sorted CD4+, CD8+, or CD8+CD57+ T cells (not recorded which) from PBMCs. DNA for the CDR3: TGCGCCAGCAGCCCGGGGACAGGGGGGATAGATACGCAGTATTTT. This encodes CASSPGTGGIDTQYF. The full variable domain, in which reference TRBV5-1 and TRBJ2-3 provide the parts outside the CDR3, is KAGVTQTPRYLIKTRGQQVTLSCSPISGHRSVSWYQQTPGQGLQFLFEYFSETQRNKGNFPGRFSGRQFSNSRSEMNVSTLELGDSALYLCASSPGTGGIDTQYFGPGTRLTVL.